Listed below are T cell receptor beta chains from one sample, sequenced in a study of beta chain features in type 1 diabetes. Data came from immunoSEQ multiplex PCR; TCRdb stores just in-frame clones and leaves some out. The sample includes 140,000 or so clones, 9% to 9.5% of them seen just once. The sample was central memory CD4+ T cells from blood. All receptors derive from a man aged 18 to 29 in good health. Each CDR3 is given with its conserved first and last residue. Only some rows state a clone size, as once, few, many or a class for expanded clones.

>TRBJ2-1|TRBV9|many
CASTPGRASGGDSYNEQFF
>TRBJ2-5|TRBV7-9|many
CASSLVGGETQYF
>TRBJ2-3|TRBV7-2|-
CASSLAGLAGATDTQYF
>TRBJ2-1|TRBV5-1|-
CASSPRDNNEQFF
>TRBJ2-7|TRBV7-2|-
CASSLIAGGEYEQYF
>TRBJ1-5|TRBV14|-
CASSQGKGLNQPQHF
>TRBJ2-1|TRBV7-3|medium-sized
CASSWGPPNEQFF
>TRBJ1-6|TRBV7-2|few
CASSFLDRDSPLHF
>TRBJ2-1|TRBV5-1|few
CASSPQGMNEQFF
>TRBJ1-2|TRBV5-4|-
CASRTTDNYGYTF
>TRBJ2-1|TRBV25-1|few
CASSPQGSGVDNEQFF
>TRBJ1-2|TRBV28|few
CATQRWGYTF
>TRBJ2-3|TRBV15|-
CATSRDWQSTDTQYF
>TRBJ2-5|TRBV25-1|-
CASIGGTTYAQETQYF
>TRBJ2-6|TRBV5-6|-
CASSFRDRASGANVLTF
>TRBJ1-1|TRBV9|few
CASSMVAHTEAFF
>TRBJ2-2|TRBV29-1|many
CSAGTGGHTGELFF
>TRBJ1-4|TRBV5-6|-
CASSVRDRGFEKLFF
>TRBJ2-7|TRBV7-2|few
CASSLEWTSGGHEQYF
>TRBJ1-6|TRBV6-5|few
CASSYYPGQNSPLHF
>TRBJ2-2|TRBV28|many
CASSTIDRNTGELFF
>TRBJ1-1|TRBV29-1|many
CSVERESGTEAFF
>TRBJ2-7|TRBV7-8|few
CASSLGGTGGEYF
>TRBJ2-2|TRBV30|few
CAWSAGQGAGGELFF
>TRBJ2-1|TRBV4-2|few
CASSQDGVAGEGEQFF
>TRBJ2-7|TRBV5-1|-
CASSPTSGGAHEQYF
>TRBJ2-7|TRBV7-9|few
CASSPRTGGNYEQYF
>TRBJ1-2|TRBV25-1|-
CASSVGALYTF
>TRBJ1-5|TRBV7-9|few
CASSLTGGGNQPQHF
>TRBJ2-1|TRBV7-2|few
CASSFISGNEQFF
>TRBJ2-3|TRBV21-1|few
CASSKGLTPSTDTQYF
>TRBJ1-2|TRBV2|-
CASSGQYYGYTF
>TRBJ2-3|TRBV2|-
CASRGWPSGGTDTQYF
>TRBJ1-6|TRBV25-1|-
CASSGQGYNSPLHF
>TRBJ2-7|TRBV6-5|-
CASSLTSSGQTYEQYF